The 8 T cell receptor beta chains below all came from one sample that was sequenced in a study of T cells in Graves' hyperthyroidism and ophthalmopathy. TCR beta CDR3 region amplification was performed from RNA transcripts. The HTBI primer set drove a first-round RT-PCR of the TCR CDR3. TCRdb fed the multiplex PCR reads into MiXCR, producing one record per CDR3 protein. The table lists approximately 430,000 distinct CDR3 sequences, less than 20% of them singletons. The sample taken for sequencing was blood. The receptors here all came from a woman aged 18-35 years with Graves' hyperthyroidism.

The chain is built from TRBV3-1 and TRBJ2-3; maybe TRBD2 (5 bases). The CDR3 spans 15 residues. Per germline, CDR1 LGHDT and CDR2 YNNKEL (reference sequence). The V gene lost 1 base and the J gene lost 8 bases, with 16 bases spanning the gap. This CDR3 reads CASSQGSPGEGTQYF. The CDR3 nucleotides are TGTGCCAGCAGCCAAGGCTCCCCAGGCGAGGGTACGCAGTATTTT.

This clonotype has a count of ten or more. The chain joins TRBV6-6 to TRBJ1-4; no definite D call. In germline, CDR1 is MNHNY, CDR2 SVGAGI (reference sequence). V lost 2 bases to trimming and J lost 0 bases, with 7 bases between them. There are 15 residues in the CDR3. The CDR3 spells CASSYEATTNEKLFF. The CDR3 DNA is TGTGCCAGCAGTTACGAGGCTACAACTAATGAAAAACTGTTTTTT.

At least ten counts were recorded for this clonotype. V gene TRBV2 combines with J gene TRBJ2-2; D is perhaps TRBD1 (5 bases). In germline, CDR1 is SNHLY, CDR2 FYNNEI. The V end lost 2 bases, the J end lost 3 bases, and 10 bases lay between the germline ends. The CDR3 covers 15 residues. The CDR3 DNA is TGTGCCAGCAGTGAATCGGGCAGGGACACCGGGGAGCTGTTTTTT. Amino acid sequence: CASSESGRDTGELFF.

This clonotype was seen repeatedly, ten times or more. The V and J genes are TRBV20-1 and TRBJ2-7; D unresolved. CDR1 is DFQATT and CDR2 is SNEGSKA in the germline V gene (reference sequence). This CDR3 comprises 13 residues. The ends were cut back, 0 bases at V and 5 bases at J, with 11 bases in the middle. The CDR3 region is CSARDRTPHEQYF. The CDR3 nucleotides are TGCAGTGCTAGAGATCGTACCCCCCACGAGCAGTACTTC.

In DNA, the CDR3 is TGCGCCAGCAGCCAAGGCGGGAGGGCCATCACAGATACGCAGTATTTT. Its translation: CASSQGGRAITDTQYF. This chain joins TRBV4-1 and TRBJ2-3; 9 nucleotides match TRBD2. CDR3 length: 16 amino acids. The J segment lost 2 bases and the V segment lost 1 base, leaving 4 bases of the junction unmatched. CDR1 and CDR2 (germline): MGHRA, YSYEKL.

The table lists this clonotype with many counts. The chain combines TRBV28 with TRBJ1-2; TRBD1 might be the D (5 bases). The V end lost 8 bases, the J end lost 5 bases, and 15 bases lay between the germline ends. Germline V lookup: CDR1 MDHEN, CDR2 SYDVKM. This CDR3 region has 13 residues. The CDR3 coding sequence is TGTGCCAGCGGCCTTTCGACAGTTTATGGCTACACCTTC. Its translation: CASGLSTVYGYTF.

This clonotype showed up many times. The chain is built from TRBV9 and TRBJ2-5; maybe TRBD2 (6 bases). V gave up 4 bases and J gave up 3 bases, with 22 bases separating them. Germline assignment: CDR1 SGDLS and CDR2 YYNGEE. This CDR3 region has 17 residues. CDR3 in amino acids: CASSPGPSVGEEETQYF. CDR3 coding DNA: TGTGCCAGCAGCCCAGGCCCATCAGTCGGGGAGGAAGAGACCCAGTACTTC.

This clonotype was picked up a small number of times. This chain links TRBV29-1 with TRBJ1-3, with TRBD1 identical over 7 bases. Germline CDR1 and CDR2: SQVTM and ANQGSEA. V was pared by 7 bases and J by 3 bases, with 9 bases of the junction left unmatched. The CDR3 covers 14 residues. CDR3 amino acids: CSAEQGLDGNTIYF. DNA for the CDR3: TGCAGCGCCGAACAGGGGCTGGATGGAAACACCATATATTTT.